A selection of T cell receptor beta chains follows, all from one sample in a study of T cells in Graves' hyperthyroidism and ophthalmopathy. Each CDR3 protein gets one entry after TCRdb re-called the multiplex PCR reads with MiXCR. The sample includes some 490,000 distinct CDR3 sequences, around a fifth of them seen just once. The specimen was blood. The receptors were gathered from a woman aged 70 to 79 with Graves' ophthalmopathy. Each CDR3 is given with its conserved first and last residue. The order of the fields is V gene, D gene, J gene, clone size, CDR3 DNA, CDR3 protein. The D gene is left open where the match is weak. Size is omitted from some rows. Given values are once, few, many or a class for expanded clones.

>TRBV12-3/TRBV12-4|-|TRBJ1-1|-
TGTGCCAGCAGTTTAGTTCAAGGTATCCCACCGAAAATGAACACTGAAGCTTTCTTT
CASSLVQGIPPKMNTEAFF
>TRBV7-2|TRBD2|TRBJ2-2|few
TGTGCCAGCAGCTTAGTCGCTAGCGGGAGCTTAAACACCGGGGAGCTGTTTTTT
CASSLVASGSLNTGELFF
>TRBV28|TRBD1|TRBJ1-3|-
TGTGCCACCGACAGGGCCTCTGGAAACACCATATATTTT
CATDRASGNTIYF
>TRBV7-2|TRBD1|TRBJ2-7|-
TGTGCCAGCAGCTTTCGACCCTGGCCAGGGGGCTACGAGCAGTACTTC
CASSFRPWPGGYEQYF
>TRBV7-9|TRBD1|TRBJ2-7|-
TGTGCCAGCAGCTCGCACACAGGGGAGTGGGTCTACGAGCAGTACTTC
CASSSHTGEWVYEQYF
>TRBV3-1|TRBD1|TRBJ2-2|-
TGTGCCAGCAGCCTGAGGACAGGGTCCGGGGAGCTGTTTTTT
CASSLRTGSGELFF
>TRBV7-2|TRBD1|TRBJ1-5|many
TGTGCCAGCAGCTTAGCGATGGCAGGGGGCTTAACTCAGCCCCAGCATTTT
CASSLAMAGGLTQPQHF
>TRBV7-2|-|TRBJ2-1|-
TGTGCCAGCAGCTTAGTTTCTACGGGCCCCTACAATGAGCAGTTCTTC
CASSLVSTGPYNEQFF
>TRBV7-9|-|TRBJ1-2|-
TGTGCCAGCAGCTCCACCCTGGGACGGACATACTATGGCTACACCTTC
CASSSTLGRTYYGYTF
>TRBV28|TRBD1|TRBJ2-1|few
TGTGCCAGCAGTTGGACAGGAGAAAATGAGCAGTTCTTC
CASSWTGENEQFF
>TRBV12-3/TRBV12-4|TRBD2|TRBJ2-1|many
TGTGCCAGCAGTTTTAAGGTAGCGGGAGACAATGAGCAGTTCTTC
CASSFKVAGDNEQFF
>TRBV6-6|TRBD1|TRBJ1-6|-
TGTGCCAGCAGTTACTCGGCCGGGACAGGGGGCTCGTCCTATAATTCACCCCTCCACTTT
CASSYSAGTGGSSYNSPLHF
>TRBV6-2/TRBV6-3|-|TRBJ2-2|few
TGTGCCAGCAGGTCCAGCGGAACCAACACCGGGGAGCTGTTTTTT
CASRSSGTNTGELFF
>TRBV5-1|-|TRBJ1-3|-
TGCGCCAGCAGCTTGGGGGCGATCTCTGGAAACACCATATATTTT
CASSLGAISGNTIYF
>TRBV2|-|TRBJ1-5|many
TGTGCCAGCCGGGCGGGGGGCCACTATCAGCCCCAGCATTTT
CASRAGGHYQPQHF
>TRBV15|TRBD2|TRBJ2-3|-
TGTGCCACCAGCAGAGCTTTAGCGGGGCCTAACACAGATACGCAGTATTTT
CATSRALAGPNTDTQYF